Presented here are 25 T cell receptor beta chains from one specimen sequenced in a study of T cells in Graves' hyperthyroidism and ophthalmopathy. TCR beta CDR3 region amplification was performed from RNA transcripts. TCR CDR3 regions were first amplified by RT-PCR with HTBI primers. TCRdb redid the calling of the multiplex PCR reads with MiXCR, one entry per CDR3 protein. The top ten clones hold around 32% of a sample with over 250,000 distinct CDR3 sequences, approximately 13% of them seen once. Sequencing was done on a sample of blood. These receptors were collected from a woman in her thirties or forties with Graves' ophthalmopathy.

This clonotype came up many times. The chain couples TRBV28 to TRBJ2-7; 10 bases agree with TRBD2. This CDR3 is built from 17 residues. Trimming removed 1 base from V and 2 bases from J; junction bases left unmatched: 8. Germline V gene lookup returns CDR1 MDHEN and CDR2 SYDVKM. CDR3 coding DNA: TGTGCCAGCAGTTTATCGTCTAGCGGGGGACGAGCCTACGAGCAGTACTTC. The encoded protein is CASSLSSSGGRAYEQYF.

The chain couples TRBV27 to TRBJ1-5; D not resolved. V lost 3 bases and J lost 0, with 18 bases in between. The CDR3 length is 18 residues. CDR1 is MNHEY and CDR2 is SMNVEV in the germline V gene (reference sequence). CDR3: CASSFPLFPRDSNQPQHF. CDR3 in DNA: TGTGCCAGCAGTTTTCCGTTGTTCCCACGGGATAGCAATCAGCCCCAGCATTTT.

In its sample, this clonotype was seen many times. This CDR3 is CASSVGSGGMNYGYTF. The CDR3 DNA reads TGTGCCAGCAGTGTCGGGTCGGGAGGGATGAACTATGGCTACACCTTC. The V call is TRBV6-1, the J call TRBJ1-2; D unresolved. V was trimmed by 4 bases and J by 2 bases, leaving 17 bases between them. CDR1 and CDR2 (germline): MNHNS, SASEGT. This CDR3 region has 16 residues.

This clonotype turned up a few times. This chain uses TRBV6-5 with TRBJ1-2; 11 bases align to TRBD1. CDR1 MNHEY and CDR2 SVGAGI come from the germline V gene. This CDR3 contains 15 residues. Trimming removed 2 bases from V and 7 bases from J; junction bases left unmatched: 6. CDR3 sequence reads: CASSYPVGTGGGYTF. In DNA, the CDR3 is TGTGCCAGCAGTTACCCCGTTGGGACAGGGGGTGGCTACACCTTC.

Worth noting for this clonotype: The CDR3 end shows no conserved phenylalanine or tryptophan, and so a read error is likely. The chain employs TRBV7-2 and TRBJ1-2; 8 bases fit TRBD1. The CDR3 contains 19 residues. Germline CDR1 and CDR2: SGHTA and FQGNSA. J lost 0 bases, V lost 0 bases, and 12 bases had no gene match. The CDR3 nucleotides are TGTGCCAGCAGCTTAGCGCTGGTGCAGGGGGCGGTTACTAACTATGGCTACACCCTC. Amino acids: CASSLALVQGAVTNYGYTL.

The gene calls are TRBV10-3 and TRBJ2-3, with 8 bases that match TRBD2. In germline, CDR1 is ENHRY, CDR2 SYGVKD. The ends lost 2 bases at V and 5 bases at J; junction bases unmatched: 6. The CDR3 totals 15 residues. The DNA of the CDR3 is TGTGCCATCAGTGAGCCCGGGACTAGTGGAGATACGCAGTATTTT. Its translation: CAISEPGTSGDTQYF.

Many counts were recorded for this clonotype. The chain joins TRBV20-1 to TRBJ2-1, with 8 nucleotides matching TRBD1. Per the germline V gene, CDR1 is DFQATT and CDR2 is SNEGSKA (reference sequence). Losses at the gene ends were 5 bases for V and 8 bases for J; bases not matched to a gene: 2. The CDR3 extends over 11 amino acids. CDR3 sequence (DNA): TGCAGTGCTGAGGACAGGGATGAGCAGTTCTTC. It encodes CSAEDRDEQFF.

The CDR3 nucleotides read TGTGCCAGTAAGGGGTGGGGCACAGATACGCAGTATTTT. Translating gives CASKGWGTDTQYF. The chain has TRBV19 and TRBJ2-3, with D possibly being TRBD1 (5 bases). Trimming removed 7 bases from V and 1 base from J, with 9 bases in between. The CDR3 runs to 13 residues. The V gene's germline CDR1 is LNHDA and CDR2 SQIVND (reference sequence).

This clonotype was detected many times. The CDR3 DNA sequence: TGTGCCAGCAGCACACGGGACTACACAGATACGCAGTATTTT. This codes for CASSTRDYTDTQYF. The chain has TRBV7-9 and TRBJ2-3; 7 bases match TRBD2. Per the germline V gene, CDR1 is SEHNR and CDR2 is FQNEAQ (reference sequence). The CDR3 loop spans 14 amino acids. V trimming: 5 bases; J trimming: 2 bases; junction bases outside the gene matches: 4.

This clonotype was counted at least ten times. The chain links TRBV7-2 to TRBJ2-1; 15 nucleotides align to TRBD2. Trimming cost V 5 bases and J 6 bases; bases outside gene matches: 14. The CDR3 is made up of 19 amino acids. In germline, CDR1 is SGHTA, CDR2 FQGNSA. Here the CDR3 reads CASSLRTSGGAGAGNEQFF. CDR3 coding DNA: TGTGCCAGCAGCCTCAGGACTAGCGGGGGGGCCGGGGCCGGCAATGAGCAGTTCTTC. The full variable domain, rest sourced from reference TRBV7-2 and TRBJ2-1, is GAGVSQSPSNKVTEKGKDVELRCDPISGHTALYWYRQSLGQGLEFLIYFQGNSAPDKSGLPSDRFSAERTGGSVSTLTIQRTQQEDSAVYLCASSLRTSGGAGAGNEQFFGPGTRLTVL.

The J gene is TRBJ1-6, the V gene TRBV5-1; TRBD1 aligns across 12 bases. CDR3 length equals 15 residues. The junction had 7 bases not matched to a gene; V was cut back by 5 bases and J by 10 bases. The germline CDR1 and CDR2 sequences are SGHRS and YFSETQ. CDR3 bases: TGCGCCAGCAGATCCGGGACAGGGGGCCAGTCACCCCTCCACTTT. Translated: CASRSGTGGQSPLHF.

The gene calls are TRBV20-1 and TRBJ2-1, with TRBD2 identical over 13 bases. Germline CDR1 is DFQATT and CDR2 is SNEGSKA (reference sequence). The V gene end was trimmed by 2 bases and the J gene end by 0 bases; junction bases not matched to a gene: 7. This CDR3 is 18 amino acids long. The CDR3, as DNA: TGCAGTGCTAGACCACTAGCGGGAGGGCCCCGCTCCTACAATGAGCAGTTCTTC. The encoded protein is CSARPLAGGPRSYNEQFF.

The V call is TRBV7-9, the J call TRBJ2-1; 7 positions agree with TRBD1. CDR1 is SEHNR and CDR2 is FQNEAQ in the germline V gene (reference sequence). The CDR3 is 15 residues long. After removal of 3 bases from V and 7 bases from J, the junction contained 9 bases not matched to a gene. CDR3 protein: CASSFLAGTENEQFF. CDR3 bases: TGTGCCAGCAGCTTTTTAGCCGGGACAGAAAATGAGCAGTTCTTC.

This clonotype was seen only a few times. The chain couples TRBV3-1 to TRBJ2-5; possible D gene TRBD2, 6 bases. This CDR3 comprises 15 residues. Deletions cut 4 bases from V and 1 base from J, with 13 bases between. The germline V gene has CDR1 LGHDT and CDR2 YNNKEL (reference sequence). This CDR3 is CASSPGWRGQETQYF. CDR3 DNA: TGTGCCAGCAGCCCTGGCTGGAGGGGCCAAGAGACCCAGTACTTC.

This clonotype was counted many times. The rearrangement links TRBV24-1 to TRBJ2-5, with TRBD2 matching 7 bases. V was clipped by 6 bases and J by 2 bases; unmatched bases: 2. Germline V gene data show CDR1 as KGHDR and CDR2 as SFDVKD. The CDR3 extends over 13 amino acids. CDR3 nucleotide sequence: TGTGCCACCAGTACTAGCGCGCAAGAGACCCAGTACTTC. Its protein product is CATSTSAQETQYF.

There are many counts of this clonotype. The chain joins TRBV28 to TRBJ1-2, with no clear D. The germline CDR1 and CDR2 sequences are MDHEN and SYDVKM. V was cut by 5 bases and J by 4 bases, with 11 bases left in between. The CDR3 is 13 amino acids. Here the CDR3 DNA reads TGTGCCAGCAGTGATCACTCGGGCTATGGCTACACCTTC. Translating gives CASSDHSGYGYTF.

With regard to this clonotype: This may arise from a read error, as a much more abundant clone is one base away. The chain uses TRBV30 and TRBJ2-1, with 8 bases lining up with TRBD2. The V gene's germline CDR1 is GTSNPN and CDR2 SVGIG (reference sequence). V dropped 5 bases and J dropped 8; count of bases not matched to a gene: 2. There are 11 residues in the CDR3. The CDR3 bases are TGTGCCTGGGACGGGAGGGATGAGCAGTTCTTC. It encodes CAWDGRDEQFF.

The sample holds many counts of this clonotype. The chain employs TRBV28 and TRBJ1-2; 9 bases are a match to TRBD1. V gave up 5 bases and J gave up 7 bases; unmatched junction bases: 8. CDR3 length equals 14 residues. Germline V gene data show CDR1 as MDHEN and CDR2 as SYDVKM. In DNA form, the CDR3 reads TGTGCCAGCAGTCTATACAGGGGGCAGAGTGGCTACACCTTC. Its protein is CASSLYRGQSGYTF.

This clonotype was counted at least ten times. This chain links TRBV6-1 with TRBJ1-6; D may be TRBD1 (5 bases). The germline CDR1 and CDR2 sequences are MNHNS and SASEGT. The CDR3 loop spans 16 amino acids. The V gene lost 8 bases and the J gene lost 0 bases, with 14 bases spanning the gap. CDR3 DNA: TGTGCCAGCGCAGGACAAACGAGCTCCTATAATTCACCCCTCCACTTT. Its protein product is CASAGQTSSYNSPLHF.

The table lists this clonotype with many counts. The chain has TRBV19 and TRBJ1-5; D remains ambiguous. Germline values: CDR1 LNHDA, CDR2 SQIVND (reference sequence). The germline V and J ends were trimmed by 7 bases and 4 bases, with 17 bases remaining between them. The CDR3 has 15 amino acids. The CDR3 here is CASIREGQGNQPQHF. The CDR3 bases are TGTGCCAGTATTAGGGAGGGTCAAGGGAATCAGCCCCAGCATTTT.

The chain joins TRBV2 to TRBJ1-5; TRBD1 matches 11 bases. Per the germline V gene, CDR1 is SNHLY and CDR2 is FYNNEI. This CDR3 contains 16 residues. V lost 7 bases to trimming and J lost 7 bases; unmatched junction nucleotides: 12. CDR3 in DNA: TGTGCCAGCACCGGACGAGGACAGGGGGCCGGACAGCCCCAGCATTTT. Protein product: CASTGRGQGAGQPQHF.

V gene TRBV29-1 combines with J gene TRBJ1-1, with D tentatively TRBD1 (6 bases). This CDR3 is built from 13 residues. Germline values: CDR1 SQVTM, CDR2 ANQGSEA. Trimming removed 6 bases from V and 0 bases from J, with 11 bases in between. CDR3 nucleotides: TGCAGCGTCCTCGGACAGATGAACACTGAAGCTTTCTTT. Protein sequence: CSVLGQMNTEAFF.

This clonotype was seen many times. This chain joins TRBV20-1 and TRBJ1-1; a possible D gene is TRBD1 (6 bases). Germline V gene lookup returns CDR1 DFQATT and CDR2 SNEGSKA (reference sequence). V was pared by 0 bases and J by 1 base, with 12 bases between. This CDR3 has 15 residues. CDR3 protein: CSARDEYRANTEAFF. The CDR3 nucleotides are TGCAGTGCTAGAGATGAGTACAGGGCGAACACTGAAGCTTTCTTT.

This clonotype was observed a few times. The genes are TRBV19 and TRBJ2-6; tentatively, D is TRBD1 or TRBD2 (5 bases each). Per germline, CDR1 LNHDA and CDR2 SQIVND (reference sequence). Trimming pared 5 bases from V and 12 bases from J, leaving 20 bases between. This CDR3 is built from 15 residues. CDR3 in DNA: TGTGCCAGTAGTGTCAGACCGGGACGCCTATCCGTCCTGACTTTC. Encoded protein: CASSVRPGRLSVLTF. Combining the CDR3 with reference TRBV19 and TRBJ2-6 gives the whole variable domain DGGITQSPKYLFRKEGQNVTLSCEQNLNHDAMYWYRQDPGQGLRLIYYSQIVNDFQKGDIAEGYSVSREKKESFPLTVTSAQKNPTAFYLCASSVRPGRLSVLTFGAGSRLTVL.

V and J are TRBV5-8 and TRBJ1-1; D is unclear. The CDR3 sequence is 15 residues long. Trimming cost V 2 bases and J 2 bases, with 13 bases left between them. From germline, CDR1 is SGHTS and CDR2 YDEGEE. CDR3 residues: CASSFKVGDNTEAFF. DNA for the CDR3: TGTGCCAGCAGCTTTAAGGTCGGAGATAACACTGAAGCTTTCTTT.